Below, 32 T cell receptor beta chains from the same sample are listed, as sequenced in a study of blood T cell repertoires in COVID-19. Measured with immunoSEQ multiplex PCR; TCRdb has only the in-frame clones, and not every one. The data hold 95,000 to 150,000 clones, with approximately 88% observed a single time. The sequencing input was peripheral blood. The receptors originated from a man aged 50-59 years with acute or convalescent COVID-19.

The chain couples TRBV12-3 or TRBV12-4 to TRBJ2-7; 8 bases match TRBD2. The CDR3 sequence is 13 residues long. After removal of 7 bases from V and 2 bases from J, the junction contained 4 bases not matched to a gene. The CDR3 nucleotides read TGTGCCAGCACCCCGGGGGGGCCCTACGAGCAGTACTTC. Protein sequence: CASTPGGPYEQYF.

The V and J genes are TRBV30 and TRBJ1-1; TRBD1 is a possible D gene (5 bases). The germline CDR1 and CDR2 sequences are GTSNPN and SVGIG (reference sequence). V was clipped by 6 bases and J by 0 bases, with 17 bases between them. CDR3 size: 15 residues. In DNA form, the CDR3 reads TGTGCCTGCCGGAGTCTGGGGCGGCTGAACACTGAAGCTTTCTTT. Amino acids: CACRSLGRLNTEAFF. Together with reference TRBV30 and TRBJ1-1, the CDR3 gives the full variable domain: SQTIHQWPATLVQPVGSPLSLECTVEGTSNPNLYWYRQAAGRGLQLLFYSVGIGQISSEVPQNLSASRPQDRQFILSSKKLLLSDSGFYLCACRSLGRLNTEAFFGQGTRLTVV.

This clone was recorded a few times. The V gene is TRBV10-1, the J gene TRBJ2-2, with 9 nucleotides matching TRBD2. Looked up from germline, CDR1 is WNHNN and CDR2 is SYGVQD (reference sequence). Losses at the gene ends were 5 bases for V and 2 bases for J; bases not matched to a gene: 3. This CDR3 has 15 amino acids. This CDR3 is CASSPGTSNTGELFF. The CDR3 DNA reads TGCGCCAGCAGTCCCGGGACTAGCAACACCGGGGAGCTGTTTTTT.

The rearrangement joins TRBV4-1 to TRBJ1-1; TRBD1 matches 9 bases. Germline values: CDR1 MGHRA, CDR2 YSYEKL. V was clipped by 5 bases and J by 1 base; unmatched bases: 2. This CDR3 comprises 14 residues. DNA for the CDR3: TGCGCCAGCAGCGCGGGACAGGGGAACACTGAAGCTTTCTTT. Amino acid sequence: CASSAGQGNTEAFF.

This clone showed up just once. V usage is TRBV11-3 and J usage is TRBJ2-1, with TRBD2 matching over 7 bases. CDR3 size: 14 residues. Germline V gene sequence: CDR1 SGHNT, CDR2 YENEEA. V dropped 8 bases and J dropped 5; count of bases not matched to a gene: 9. CDR3 protein: CASPRGGLDNEQFF. The CDR3 coding sequence is TGTGCCAGCCCCCGGGGAGGGCTAGACAATGAGCAGTTCTTC.

The chain has TRBV9 and TRBJ2-3, with D perhaps TRBD2 (7 bases). The CDR3 extends over 15 amino acids. The V and J ends lost 4 bases and 2 bases respectively, with 14 bases between them. In germline, CDR1 is SGDLS, CDR2 YYNGEE. The CDR3 reads CASSPGGRATDTQYF. For the CDR3, the DNA is TGTGCCAGCAGCCCCGGGGGGCGGGCCACAGATACGCAGTATTTT.

CDR3 DNA sequence: TGTGCCAGCAGCTACACCCCGGGACTGGGGGAGACCCAGTACTTC. Translation gives CASSYTPGLGETQYF. The chain has TRBV13 and TRBJ2-5; D is possibly TRBD2 (6 bases). The CDR3 covers 15 residues. V gave up 4 bases and J gave up 5 bases, with 17 bases separating them. Germline V gives CDR1 PRHDT, CDR2 FYEKMQ (reference sequence).

J is TRBJ2-3 and V is TRBV27; 9 nucleotides line up with TRBD2. The V gene's germline CDR1 is MNHEY and CDR2 SMNVEV (reference sequence). CDR3 length: 15 residues. V lost 6 bases, J lost 2 bases, and 6 bases stayed unmatched. CDR3 nucleotide sequence: TGTGCCAGCAGAAAAAGACTAGCGGACACAGATACGCAGTATTTT. This gives the protein CASRKRLADTDTQYF.

This clone has only one observation. The chain is built from TRBV11-2 and TRBJ2-7; 12 positions agree with TRBD2. CDR1 SGHAT and CDR2 FQNNGV come from the germline V gene. This CDR3 has 12 residues. V lost 5 bases and J lost 11; bases outside the gene matches: 4. CDR3 in DNA: TGTGCCAGCAGCCCTGGACTAGCGGGAAAGTACTTC. Its translation is CASSPGLAGKYF.

The V gene is TRBV4-1, the J gene TRBJ1-4; D gene uncertain. Trimming removed 0 bases at V and 6 bases at J, with 17 bases between. Germline CDR1 and CDR2: MGHRA and YSYEKL. The CDR3 consists of 17 residues. The CDR3 loop is CASSQDPTRRNHEKLFF. In DNA, the CDR3 is TGCGCCAGCAGCCAAGATCCTACGCGCAGGAACCATGAAAAACTGTTTTTT.

Worth noting for this clone: Germline is not matched at one junction end, which may reflect a read error. The CDR3 here is CASSEARTSGYNEQFF. Here the CDR3 DNA reads TGTGCCAGCAGCGAAGCCCGGACTAGCGGTTACAATGAGCAGTTCTTC. The chain carries TRBV6-1 and TRBJ2-1; 10 bases are a match to TRBD2. This CDR3 comprises 16 residues. Germline V gene sequence: CDR1 MNHNS, CDR2 SASEGT.

The chain carries TRBV5-1 and TRBJ2-6, with 9 positions matching TRBD1. J lost 0 bases, V lost 1 base, and 11 bases had no gene match. This CDR3 spans 20 amino acids. Germline lookup yields CDR1 SGHRS and CDR2 YFSETQ. As DNA, the CDR3 is TGCGCCAGCAGCTTGACCCCCTCCACAGGGGGCCCCTCTGGGGCCAACGTCCTGACTTTC. Its translation is CASSLTPSTGGPSGANVLTF.

The V gene is TRBV28, the J gene TRBJ1-2, with D tentatively TRBD1 (5 bases). The CDR3 has 17 residues. The germline CDR1 and CDR2 sequences are MDHEN and SYDVKM. Trimming took off 3 bases at V and 4 bases at J, with 21 bases between the two ends. This CDR3 reads CASSFSGPGGVSYGYTF. CDR3 bases: TGTGCCAGCAGTTTTTCGGGCCCGGGGGGGGTTAGCTATGGCTACACCTTC.

The chain joins TRBV11-2 to TRBJ1-1; TRBD1 agrees at 7 bases. V dropped 3 bases and J dropped 1; count of bases not matched to a gene: 5. The CDR3 runs to 15 residues. The germline CDR1 and CDR2 sequences are SGHAT and FQNNGV. CDR3 in DNA: TGTGCCAGCAGCTTCCGCAGGGGGGCGAACACTGAAGCTTTCTTT. It is translated as CASSFRRGANTEAFF.

The J gene is TRBJ1-2, the V gene TRBV12-3 or TRBV12-4, with D maybe TRBD1 (5 bases). This CDR3 comprises 11 residues. The V gene lost 6 bases and the J gene lost 5 bases, with 7 bases spanning the gap. The CDR3 protein is CASSQGYGYTF. The CDR3 bases are TGTGCCAGCAGCCAGGGATATGGCTACACCTTC.

This clone was seen just once. The CDR3 spells CASSLWGTSVHNEQFF. For the CDR3, the DNA is TGTGCCAGCAGCTTATGGGGGACTAGCGTCCACAATGAGCAGTTCTTC. The chain is built from TRBV7-8 and TRBJ2-1, with 10 bases lining up with TRBD2. CDR3 length equals 16 residues. V shed 2 bases and J 5 bases; nucleotides not matched to a gene: 6. The germline V gene has CDR1 SGHVS and CDR2 FQNEAQ.

Only one count was recorded for this clone. This rearrangement joins TRBV9 to TRBJ1-4; D possibly corresponds to TRBD1 (6 bases). Germline CDR1 SGDLS, CDR2 YYNGEE. Trimming left V 0 bases short and J 6 bases short, with 12 bases between. This CDR3 has 15 residues. The CDR3 bases are TGTGCCAGCAGCGTAGCTCAGGGGTTATATGAAAAACTGTTTTTT. It translates to CASSVAQGLYEKLFF.

This sequence joins TRBV11-2 and TRBJ1-6; TRBD1 matches 7 bases. CDR1 is SGHAT, CDR2 FQNNGV, per germline. The CDR3 is 14 amino acids. V trimming: 10 bases; J trimming: 7 bases; junction bases outside the gene matches: 10. The CDR3 coding sequence is TGTGCCACCGAACTCGCGACAGGGAATTCACCCCTCCACTTT. Protein product: CATELATGNSPLHF.

The chain has TRBV11-3 and TRBJ1-1; D uncertain. Between the trimmed V and J ends, which lost 4 bases and 0 bases, there was a span of 6 bases. Germline CDR1 SGHNT, CDR2 YENEEA. The length of the CDR3 is 13 residues. CDR3 sequence (DNA): TGTGCCAGCAGCTCTAGTATGAACACTGAAGCTTTCTTT. Encoded protein: CASSSSMNTEAFF.

This clone was recorded at least ten times. The chain couples TRBV5-4 to TRBJ1-6; 10 bases are a match to TRBD1. Germline V gene sequence: CDR1 SGHNT, CDR2 YYREEE (reference sequence). The CDR3 extends over 14 amino acids. The junction had 2 bases not matched to a gene; V was cut back by 2 bases and J by 9 bases. The CDR3 spells CASSFRQGASPLHF. CDR3 DNA sequence: TGTGCCAGCAGCTTCCGACAGGGGGCTTCACCCCTCCACTTT. Full variable domain (outside the CDR3, taken from reference TRBV5-4 and TRBJ1-6): ETGVTQSPTHLIKTRGQQVTLRCSSQSGHNTVSWYQQALGQGPQFIFQYYREEENGRGNFPPRFSGLQFPNYSSELNVNALELDDSALYLCASSFRQGASPLHFGNGTRLTVT.

This clone has a handful of counts. The rearrangement joins TRBV2 to TRBJ2-1; the D gene is possibly TRBD2 (6 bases). The germline gives CDR1 SNHLY, CDR2 FYNNEI. The V end lost 6 bases, the J end lost 3 bases, and 12 bases lay between the germline ends. CDR3 length: 14 residues. The CDR3 is CASRVGRDYNEQFF. The CDR3 DNA follows: TGTGCCAGCAGAGTAGGGCGGGACTACAATGAGCAGTTCTTC.

The chain couples TRBV19 to TRBJ2-1, with 8 bases that match TRBD1. Germline CDR1 is LNHDA and CDR2 is SQIVND (reference sequence). V dropped 6 bases and J dropped 2; count of bases not matched to a gene: 9. This CDR3 comprises 16 residues. The CDR3 loop reads CASSRGADRAYNEQFF. CDR3 DNA: TGTGCCAGTAGCCGAGGGGCGGACAGGGCCTACAATGAGCAGTTCTTC. Full variable domain (missing parts from reference TRBV19 and TRBJ2-1): DGGITQSPKYLFRKEGQNVTLSCEQNLNHDAMYWYRQDPGQGLRLIYYSQIVNDFQKGDIAEGYSVSREKKESFPLTVTSAQKNPTAFYLCASSRGADRAYNEQFFGPGTRLTVL.

V gene TRBV9 combines with J gene TRBJ2-3, with D maybe TRBD2 (6 bases). The germline gives CDR1 SGDLS, CDR2 YYNGEE. V lost 3 bases and J 5 bases, leaving 19 bases between the germline ends. This CDR3 contains 16 residues. The CDR3 nucleotides read TGTGCCAGCAGCGAGAGGGGTAGGAGGGAGAGAGATACGCAGTATTTT. Amino acids: CASSERGRRERDTQYF.

CDR3 bases: TGTGCCAGCAGACAGCGGAGGGCAGACGGGGAGCTGTTTTTT. It is translated as CASRQRRADGELFF. The genes are TRBV2 and TRBJ2-2; D is possibly TRBD2 (6 bases). CDR1 is SNHLY, CDR2 FYNNEI, per germline. The CDR3 runs 14 residues. Trimming cost V 6 bases and J 7 bases, with 15 bases left between them.

The chain is built from TRBV4-3 and TRBJ2-1; possible D gene TRBD2, 6 bases. Germline assignment: CDR1 LGHNA and CDR2 YSLEER. The CDR3 is 17 residues long. Trimming left V 5 bases short and J 0 bases short, with 17 bases between. CDR3 bases: TGCGCCAGCAGCTCCACCGTTGGCGGGATCTCCTACAATGAGCAGTTCTTC. This translates into CASSSTVGGISYNEQFF.

V gene TRBV13 combines with J gene TRBJ2-7, with 10 bases aligning to TRBD1. CDR1 is PRHDT, CDR2 FYEKMQ, per germline (reference sequence). The CDR3 contains 19 residues. The V and J ends lost 4 bases and 2 bases, in that order; junction bases with no gene match: 17. For the CDR3, the DNA is TGTGCCAGCAGCTCCAGGCCGGGGACAGGGGTCTCGGACACCTACGAGCAGTACTTC. Amino acid sequence: CASSSRPGTGVSDTYEQYF. The whole variable domain, filled in from reference TRBV13 and TRBJ2-7, reads AAGVIQSPRHLIKEKRETATLKCYPIPRHDTVYWYQQGPGQDPQFLISFYEKMQSDKGSIPDRFSAQQFSDYHSELNMSSLELGDSALYFCASSSRPGTGVSDTYEQYFGPGTRLTVT.

This sequence joins TRBV3-1 (or the pseudogene TRBV3-2) and TRBJ2-5, with D tentatively TRBD2 (5 bases). The CDR3 sequence is 14 residues long. The germline gives CDR1 LGHDT, CDR2 YNNKEL (reference sequence). The ends were cut back, 4 bases at V and 6 bases at J, with 15 bases in the middle. The CDR3, as DNA: TGTGCCAGCAGCCTACAGAGGTACGGGAAGACCCAGTACTTC. This translates into CASSLQRYGKTQYF.

V is TRBV11-3 and J is TRBJ2-3; D is perhaps TRBD2 (6 bases). Trimming took off 5 bases at V and 0 bases at J, with 18 bases between the two ends. Germline CDR1 is SGHNT and CDR2 is YENEEA. The CDR3 is made up of 17 amino acids. CDR3 residues: CASSPSGLQSSTDTQYF. Written as DNA, the CDR3 is TGTGCCAGCAGCCCCTCGGGACTCCAAAGCAGCACAGATACGCAGTATTTT.

V usage is TRBV5-8 and J usage is TRBJ1-1, with D possibly matching TRBD1 (6 bases). The CDR3 sequence is 17 residues long. The V gene lost 4 bases and the J gene lost 5 bases, with 24 bases spanning the gap. CDR1 SGHTS and CDR2 YDEGEE come from the germline V gene. The CDR3 region is CASSPEGGTNGDTEAFF. As DNA, the CDR3 is TGTGCCAGCAGCCCTGAGGGGGGGACAAACGGGGATACTGAAGCTTTCTTT.

This clone came up a few times. The rearrangement joins TRBV4-1 to TRBJ2-5; D may be TRBD1 (5 bases). Germline lookup yields CDR1 MGHRA and CDR2 YSYEKL. The CDR3 has 13 residues. Trimming removed 3 bases from V and 3 bases from J, with 8 bases in between. This chain's CDR3 is CASSQAGKETQYF. The CDR3 DNA sequence: TGCGCCAGCAGCCAGGCAGGGAAAGAGACCCAGTACTTC.

The rearrangement uses TRBV7-6 and TRBJ2-7, with a possible D match to TRBD1 (5 bases). Germline CDR1 and CDR2: SGHVS and FNYEAQ. CDR3 size: 15 residues. Between the trimmed V and J ends, which lost 5 bases and 5 bases, there was a span of 19 bases. The CDR3 DNA reads as TGTGCCAGCAGCGATGGGGCAGGCCCCGGCGACGAGCAGTACTTC. It yields the protein CASSDGAGPGDEQYF.

The chain recombines TRBV14 with TRBJ1-6, with D perhaps matching TRBD1 (5 bases). The CDR3 is made up of 13 amino acids. Germline values: CDR1 SGHDN, CDR2 FVKESK. With 4 bases removed from V and 10 bases from J, the gap between germline ends came to 11 bases. In DNA, the CDR3 is TGTGCCAGCAGCCTCAGGGAAGGATCACCCCTCCACTTT. Amino acid sequence: CASSLREGSPLHF.